The source of this TCR beta chain is a study of cytomegalovirus exposure and HLA in healthy donors. The CDR3 extends over 15 amino acids. From germline, CDR1 is SNHLY and CDR2 FYNNEI. The ends were cut back, 2 bases at V and 4 bases at J, with 15 bases in the middle. Primers: 60 Vbeta forward and 13 Jbeta reverse. Profiling relied on immunoSEQ multiplex PCR, and the TCRdb table lists in-frame clones only, not all of them. The table has about 200,000 clones, 82% seen once. The V call is TRBV2, the J call TRBJ2-7, with D perhaps matching TRBD2 (5 bases). The sequenced sample was PBMCs. The clonotype comes from a boy aged 2 to 9 in good health and CMV-seronegative. The CDR3 region has the DNA TGTGCCAGCAGTGAATTGGTGAGGTCGGGGTACGAGCAGTACTTC. It is translated as CASSELVRSGYEQYF.